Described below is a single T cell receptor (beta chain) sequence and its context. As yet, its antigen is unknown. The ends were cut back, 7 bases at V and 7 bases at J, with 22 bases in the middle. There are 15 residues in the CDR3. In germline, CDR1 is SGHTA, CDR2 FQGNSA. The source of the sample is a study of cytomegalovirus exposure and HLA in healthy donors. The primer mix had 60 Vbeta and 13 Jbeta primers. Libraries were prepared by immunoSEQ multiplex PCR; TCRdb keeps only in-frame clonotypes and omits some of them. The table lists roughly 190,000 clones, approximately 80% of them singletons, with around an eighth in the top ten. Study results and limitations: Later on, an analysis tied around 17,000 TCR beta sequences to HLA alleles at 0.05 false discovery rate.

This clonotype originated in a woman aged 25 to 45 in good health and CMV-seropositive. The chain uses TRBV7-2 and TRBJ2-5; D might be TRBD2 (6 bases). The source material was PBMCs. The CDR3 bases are TGTGCCAGCAACCCAGAGGGGACTCCTAGGGGGACCCAGTACTTC. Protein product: CASNPEGTPRGTQYF.